This T cell receptor (beta chain) was recovered during a study of OX40 agonist ivuxolimab in advanced cancers. For the study at large: Past anti-PD-1, anti-PD-L1 or anti-CTLA-4 therapy was accepted, and 40% to 50% had received some.

For this clone: Its antigen remains unidentified.

Autoimmune disease history or systemic immunosuppression was exclusionary. The study's findings and limits: The average count of expanded clones was higher among CD8+ T cells than among CD4+. Clones of CD4+ and CD8+ blood T cells grew by week 6 at doses of 0.1 to 3.0 mg/kg.

Per germline, CDR1 MDHEN and CDR2 SYDVKM. This CDR3 contains 14 residues. Trimming took off 7 bases at V and 3 bases at J, with 16 bases between the two ends. Produced via immunoSEQ multiplex PCR; TCRdb's table is partial and in-frame only. The sample has around 60,000 clones; 87% are singletons. This TCR derives from an adult with an advanced solid tumor such as melanoma, head and neck, liver or kidney cancer. This rearrangement joins TRBV28 to TRBJ2-7; TRBD1 might be the D (6 bases). The sequenced sample was CD4+ or CD8+ T cells sorted from blood, obtained in a trial of the OX40 agonist ivuxolimab. CDR3 loop: CASTSSPQGYEQYF. CDR3 in DNA: TGTGCCAGCACCTCTTCGCCACAGGGCTACGAGCAGTACTTC.